This TCR beta chain was found in a study of blood T cell repertoires in COVID-19. The overall study: Samples representing acute and convalescent COVID-19 were sourced from the United States, Italy and Spain. The cDNA or gDNA used as material had been derived from T cells, B-cell-depleted T cells, or PBMCs.

The CDR3 sequence is 15 residues long. The trim removed 3 bases at V and 7 bases at J, leaving 8 bases unmatched. Germline CDR1 is MNHEY and CDR2 is SMNVEV (reference sequence). In the source study's methods: The assay estimated nucleated cells by amplifying reference gene primers. TCRdb's copy holds only in-frame clones and misses some; the assay was immunoSEQ multiplex PCR. The V and J calls and clone size were taken over from that table, and D and trimming were inferred from the DNA. Of fewer than 200,000 clones detected, almost 80% appear once; the ten largest clones hold around 24%. The material sequenced was peripheral blood. This TCR derives from a woman between 70 and 85 years old with acute or convalescent COVID-19. This rearrangement joins TRBV27 to TRBJ2-1; 8 bases line up with TRBD2. CDR3 amino acids: CASSFPGLARNEQFF. CDR3 DNA sequence: TGTGCCAGCAGTTTCCCCGGACTAGCTCGGAATGAGCAGTTCTTC.